One sample yielded the 20 T cell receptor beta chains listed below, sequenced in a study of cytomegalovirus exposure and HLA in healthy donors. 60 Vbeta and 13 Jbeta primers were used in PCR. The table came from immunoSEQ multiplex PCR; TCRdb's copy has only in-frame clones and leaves some out. The table records about 59,000 clones, about four fifths of them present only once. Sequencing was performed on PBMCs. Receptors were obtained from a woman aged 40 to 50 in good health and CMV-seronegative.

The J gene is TRBJ2-5, the V gene TRBV6-5; unclear D gene. Germline lookup yields CDR1 MNHEY and CDR2 SVGAGI. The CDR3 length is 13 residues. V lost 4 bases and J lost 0, with 6 bases in between. DNA of the CDR3: TGTGCCAGCAGTTCGACAAACCAAGAGACCCAGTACTTC. Its translation: CASSSTNQETQYF.

This chain joins TRBV28 and TRBJ2-7; 10 bases agree with TRBD2. Trimming took 6 bases from V and 2 from J; bases not matched to a gene: 4. This CDR3 is 14 amino acids long. The germline gives CDR1 MDHEN, CDR2 SYDVKM. DNA for the CDR3: TGTGCCAGCAGAACTAGCGGGACTACCTACGAGCAGTACTTC. This sequence encodes CASRTSGTTYEQYF. The whole variable domain, filled in from reference TRBV28 and TRBJ2-7, reads DVKVTQSSRYLVKRTGEKVFLECVQDMDHENMFWYRQDPGLGLRLIYFSYDVKMKEKGDIPEGYSVSREKKERFSLILESASTNQTSMYLCASRTSGTTYEQYFGPGTRLTVT.

The V gene is TRBV6-1, the J gene TRBJ2-7, with a possible D match to TRBD1 (5 bases). The CDR3 consists of 14 residues. Germline V CDR1 and CDR2: MNHNS, SASEGT. Trimming took off 3 bases at V and 5 bases at J, with 14 bases between the two ends. CDR3 bases: TGTGCCAGCAGTGAGACACAGGTAATTCACGAGCAGTACTTC. It specifies CASSETQVIHEQYF.

This rearrangement joins TRBV27 to TRBJ2-7, with 12 bases lining up with TRBD2. The germline CDR1 and CDR2 sequences are MNHEY and SMNVEV (reference sequence). The CDR3 has 17 residues. The trim removed 2 bases at V and 5 bases at J, leaving 10 bases unmatched. The CDR3 region has the DNA TGTGCCAGCAGTTTACTTCTAGCGGGAGGGCCGCACCACGAGCAGTACTTC. It yields the protein CASSLLLAGGPHHEQYF.

This clone turned up a few times. CDR3 in DNA: TGTGCCAGCATTCACAGGGGGCGTCACTATGGCTACACCTTC. It translates to CASIHRGRHYGYTF. The chain is built from TRBV6-6 and TRBJ1-2; TRBD1 matches at 9 bases. J was trimmed by 3 bases and V by 7 bases; bases with no gene match: 6. The CDR3 consists of 14 residues. Germline CDR1 MNHNY, CDR2 SVGAGI (reference sequence).

The V call is TRBV9, the J call TRBJ2-1; 16 bases are a match to TRBD2. The ends lost 4 bases at V and 3 bases at J; junction bases unmatched: 10. CDR1 is SGDLS, CDR2 YYNGEE, per germline. The CDR3 sequence is 19 residues long. The CDR3 DNA reads as TGTGCCAGCAGCCCGAGGGGGACTAGCGGGAGGGAGCTCTACAATGAGCAGTTCTTC. Translation: CASSPRGTSGRELYNEQFF.

This clone was counted only a few times. This chain links TRBV19 with TRBJ2-7, with D perhaps matching TRBD1 (5 bases). V dropped 6 bases and J dropped 2 bases, with 14 bases sitting between them. This CDR3 is 14 amino acids long. Germline CDR1 reads LNHDA; CDR2 reads SQIVND (reference sequence). As DNA, the CDR3 is TGTGCCAGTAGGGTACAGGAGAATACCTACGAGCAGTACTTC. Protein sequence: CASRVQENTYEQYF.

The chain links TRBV6-4 to TRBJ2-6; 9 bases fit TRBD1. The CDR3 length is 16 residues. J gave up 1 base and V 7 bases, and 5 bases lay outside the gene matches. CDR1 is MRHNA, CDR2 SNTAGT, per germline. CDR3 sequence: CASTPGQGSGANVLTF. CDR3 DNA sequence: TGTGCCAGCACTCCGGGACAGGGATCTGGGGCCAACGTCCTGACTTTC.

Points on this clone: Other DNA sequences of this sample code for an identical CDR3. This chain links TRBV29-1 with TRBJ1-1; D might be TRBD1 (5 bases). Trimming took off 8 bases at V and 1 base at J, with 11 bases between the two ends. The CDR3 length is 12 residues. Germline V lookup: CDR1 SQVTM, CDR2 ANQGSEA. The CDR3 is CSSRQTNTEAFF. The CDR3 nucleotides are TGCAGCAGCCGACAGACGAACACTGAAGCTTTCTTT. Based on the CDR3 plus reference TRBV29-1 and TRBJ1-1, the full variable domain is SAVISQKPSRDICQRGTSLTIQCQVDSQVTMMFWYRQQPGQSLTLIATANQGSEATYESGFVIDKFPISRPNLTFSTLTVSNMSPEDSSIYLCSSRQTNTEAFFGQGTRLTVV.

The genes are TRBV28 and TRBJ1-4; 8 positions match TRBD1. The CDR3 loop spans 14 amino acids. CDR1 and CDR2 (germline): MDHEN, SYDVKM. Trimming at V came to 4 bases and at J to 6 bases, leaving 4 bases not matched to a gene. The CDR3 DNA reads as TGTGCCAGCAGTTCGCCGACAGGGGATGAAAAACTGTTTTTT. Protein: CASSSPTGDEKLFF.

This clone was picked up a small number of times. V gene TRBV7-3 combines with J gene TRBJ2-1; D is possibly TRBD2 (5 bases). Per the germline V gene, CDR1 is SGHTA and CDR2 is FQGTGA. Trimming took 2 bases from V and 5 from J, leaving 10 bases between them. The CDR3 is 14 amino acids. The CDR3: CASSLWGSDNEQFF. CDR3 sequence (DNA): TGTGCCAGCAGCTTATGGGGTAGCGACAATGAGCAGTTCTTC.

This sequence joins TRBV11-2 and TRBJ2-1; TRBD1 agrees at 7 bases. V was pared by 4 bases and J by 9 bases, with 9 bases of the junction left unmatched. CDR1 SGHAT and CDR2 FQNNGV come from the germline V gene. CDR3 size: 14 residues. Here the CDR3 reads CASSSVTGVGEQFF. The DNA of the CDR3 is TGTGCCAGCAGCTCTGTCACAGGGGTGGGTGAGCAGTTCTTC.

The CDR3 DNA is TGTGCCAGCAGTACCGGACAGGGTTTTAAGTACGAGCAGTACTTC. Translating it yields CASSTGQGFKYEQYF. This chain uses TRBV6-5 with TRBJ2-7; 8 bases are shared with TRBD1. V lost 5 bases and J lost 4; bases outside the gene matches: 10. From germline, CDR1 is MNHEY and CDR2 SVGAGI. This CDR3 spans 15 amino acids.

CDR3 loop: CASSLSSAGDTDTQYF. The DNA of the CDR3 is TGTGCCAGCAGTTTATCGTCAGCGGGGGACACAGATACGCAGTATTTT. The chain carries TRBV27 and TRBJ2-3, with TRBD2 identical over 8 bases. This CDR3 region has 16 residues. With 0 bases clipped from V and 2 bases from J, the junction kept 4 bases outside the gene matches. Per the germline V gene, CDR1 is MNHEY and CDR2 is SMNVEV (reference sequence).

This clone was observed a few times. V is TRBV7-2 and J is TRBJ1-1; no reliable D call. The V gene lost 0 bases and the J gene lost 5 bases, with 16 bases spanning the gap. Germline V gives CDR1 SGHTA, CDR2 FQGNSA. This CDR3 contains 16 residues. The CDR3 loop reads CASSLAYLGGNTEAFF. The CDR3 region has the DNA TGTGCCAGCAGCTTAGCCTATTTGGGAGGGAATACTGAAGCTTTCTTT.

V usage is TRBV7-9 and J usage is TRBJ2-1; 12 bases map to TRBD2. CDR1 and CDR2 (germline): SEHNR, FQNEAQ (reference sequence). The CDR3 contains 15 residues. With 6 bases clipped from V and 8 bases from J, the junction kept 8 bases outside the gene matches. CDR3 DNA sequence: TGTGCCAGCAGATCGACTAGCGGGAGCGGCGATGAGCAGTTCTTC. Residues: CASRSTSGSGDEQFF.

This sequence joins TRBV7-9 and TRBJ2-1; TRBD2 matches 14 bases. The junction had 3 bases not matched to a gene; V was cut back by 2 bases and J by 3 bases. CDR3 length: 17 amino acids. CDR1 and CDR2 from the germline V gene are SEHNR and FQNEAQ (reference sequence). CDR3 in DNA: TGTGCCAGCAGCTTAAGGACTAGCGGGAGGAGCTACAATGAGCAGTTCTTC. Its protein is CASSLRTSGRSYNEQFF.

The chain has TRBV5-4 and TRBJ1-2, with D hard to call. CDR1 and CDR2 (germline): SGHNT, YYREEE (reference sequence). Deletions cut 4 bases from V and 8 bases from J, with 18 bases between. The CDR3 extends over 14 amino acids. The CDR3 region is CASSHTGPKRGYTF. The CDR3 DNA sequence: TGTGCCAGCAGCCACACCGGTCCTAAGCGGGGCTACACCTTC.

The V call is TRBV19, the J call TRBJ2-7; D is perhaps TRBD1 (6 bases). The V gene lost 9 bases and the J gene lost 7 bases, with 16 bases spanning the gap. The germline CDR1 and CDR2 sequences are LNHDA and SQIVND (reference sequence). The CDR3 sequence is 12 residues long. The CDR3 DNA reads as TGTGCCAGCCCCCCTAGGGGGTCGGAGCAGTACTTC. Protein sequence: CASPPRGSEQYF.

The chain couples TRBV28 to TRBJ1-2; possible D gene TRBD1, 5 bases. This CDR3 comprises 14 residues. In germline, CDR1 is MDHEN, CDR2 SYDVKM. Between the trimmed V and J ends, which lost 8 bases and 4 bases, there was a span of 17 bases. CDR3 residues: CASYIGPGRYGYTF. CDR3 in DNA: TGTGCCAGCTATATCGGGCCAGGGCGCTATGGCTACACCTTC.